Each of the 15 T cell receptor beta chains below was sequenced from the same sample in a study of regulatory T cells in long-lasting Graves disease. Assembly of TCR beta libraries relied on iRepertoire HTBI primers together with Arm-PCR of CDR3 regions. Using its own MiXCR run on the multiplex PCR reads, TCRdb lists one record per CDR3 protein. Among about 430,000 distinct CDR3 sequences listed, approximately 15% were seen once. Time point reported: newly diagnosed GD, antithyroid drugs for less than 3 months. With RNA extracted from PBMCs as input, the TCR library was made. This same sample was also taken into another study, of T cells in Graves' hyperthyroidism and ophthalmopathy.

Sequenced material: peripheral blood mononuclear cells (PBMCs), taken at new diagnosis, from a patient treated with antithyroid drugs. These receptors all stem from a woman aged 35 to 49 with Graves disease.

The rearrangement links TRBV12-3 or TRBV12-4 to TRBJ2-3, with 9 nucleotides matching TRBD2. The V and J ends lost 5 bases and 3 bases, in that order; junction bases with no gene match: 9. CDR3 length: 16 amino acids. The CDR3 nucleotides read TGTGCCAGCAGTCCTCCGGGACTAGCTCCGACAGATACGCAGTATTTT. It translates to CASSPPGLAPTDTQYF.

The chain uses TRBV6-1 and TRBJ1-2, with D uncertain. Germline CDR1 is MNHNS and CDR2 is SASEGT. The V end was cut by 3 bases, the J end by 1 base, with 6 bases between. This CDR3 is built from 13 residues. The CDR3 nucleotides read TGTGCCAGCAGTGATAGGAGTAACTATGGCTACACCTTC. Its protein product is CASSDRSNYGYTF.

This clonotype was seen ten or more times. V is TRBV29-1 and J is TRBJ2-1; D is unresolved. V lost 3 bases, J lost 8 bases, and 11 bases lay in between. The V gene's germline CDR1 is SQVTM and CDR2 ANQGSEA. The CDR3 is made up of 12 amino acids. Here the CDR3 DNA reads TGCAGCGTTGACGGCTACCACTATGAGCAGTTCTTC. It codes for CSVDGYHYEQFF.

In its sample, this clonotype was seen many times. The chain couples TRBV12-3 or TRBV12-4 to TRBJ2-7; TRBD1 aligns across 8 bases. With V trimmed by 5 bases and J by 7 bases, 4 bases remained unmatched. The CDR3 length is 12 residues. As DNA, the CDR3 is TGTGCCAGCAGTAGACAGGGGCGGGAGCAGTACTTC. This translates into CASSRQGREQYF.

This clonotype was picked up many times. The V gene is TRBV20-1, the J gene TRBJ2-5, with no clear D. The CDR3 is made up of 14 amino acids. Deletions cut 1 base from V and 2 bases from J, with 11 bases between. Germline loops: CDR1 DFQATT, CDR2 SNEGSKA (reference sequence). CDR3 region: CSARVRLQQETQYF. In nucleotides, the CDR3 is TGCAGTGCTAGAGTGAGACTGCAACAAGAGACCCAGTACTTC.

This clonotype was seen repeatedly, ten times or more. The rearrangement joins TRBV12-3 or TRBV12-4 to TRBJ2-5; TRBD2 matches at 12 bases. The CDR3 spans 18 residues. With V trimmed by 2 bases and J by 1 base, 8 bases remained unmatched. DNA of the CDR3: TGTGCCAGCAGTTTAAAGCTAGCGGGAGGGCCAACCCAAGAGACCCAGTACTTC. This gives the protein CASSLKLAGGPTQETQYF.

This clonotype was picked up many times. The chain links TRBV6-1 to TRBJ1-2; D not certain. This CDR3 has 14 amino acids. The V gene lost 2 bases and the J gene lost 2 bases, with 9 bases spanning the gap. Germline V gene sequence: CDR1 MNHNS, CDR2 SASEGT. CDR3 residues: CASSEPWRNYGYTF. In DNA form, the CDR3 reads TGTGCCAGCAGTGAACCGTGGCGGAACTATGGCTACACCTTC.

The V and J genes are TRBV7-9 and TRBJ2-7; a possible D gene is TRBD1 (5 bases). Germline CDR1 SEHNR, CDR2 FQNEAQ (reference sequence). V dropped 4 bases and J dropped 3 bases, with 19 bases sitting between them. This CDR3 comprises 16 residues. CDR3 nucleotide sequence: TGTGCCAGCAGCTCCCGAATCCCGCGACAGATCTACGAGCAGTACTTC. It yields the protein CASSSRIPRQIYEQYF.

At least ten counts were recorded for this clonotype. The chain has TRBV28 and TRBJ2-1; TRBD2 agrees at 8 bases. Germline V gene data show CDR1 as MDHEN and CDR2 as SYDVKM. The CDR3 consists of 14 residues. Trimming cost V 7 bases and J 4 bases; bases outside gene matches: 6. The CDR3 region is CASTLSGNYNEQFF. Here the CDR3 DNA reads TGTGCCAGCACCCTTAGCGGGAATTACAATGAGCAGTTCTTC. The full variable domain, its missing parts supplied by reference TRBV28 and TRBJ2-1, is DVKVTQSSRYLVKRTGEKVFLECVQDMDHENMFWYRQDPGLGLRLIYFSYDVKMKEKGDIPEGYSVSREKKERFSLILESASTNQTSMYLCASTLSGNYNEQFFGPGTRLTVL.

This clonotype was seen at least ten times. The chain is built from TRBV2 and TRBJ2-7; 10 nucleotides agree with TRBD1. CDR3 size: 15 residues. Trimming cost V 7 bases and J 4 bases; bases outside gene matches: 10. Germline V gene sequence: CDR1 SNHLY, CDR2 FYNNEI. The CDR3 protein is CASKRLGTGVYEQYF. DNA for the CDR3: TGTGCCAGCAAACGACTCGGGACAGGGGTATACGAGCAGTACTTC.

This clonotype was seen ten or more times. The V gene is TRBV10-3, the J gene TRBJ2-5; 10 nucleotides line up with TRBD1. V lost 3 bases, J lost 5 bases, and 15 bases stayed unmatched. CDR1 is ENHRY and CDR2 is SYGVKD in the germline V gene. The CDR3 spans 18 residues. CDR3 loop: CAISEVRQGASMRETQYF. The DNA of the CDR3 is TGTGCCATCAGTGAAGTGCGACAGGGGGCGAGTATGCGGGAGACCCAGTACTTC.

Regarding this clonotype: A much larger clone sits a single nucleotide away, making a read error possible. This chain links TRBV6-1 with TRBJ2-1; 14 bases map to TRBD2. The CDR3 length is 19 residues. J lost 1 base, V lost 3 bases, and 8 bases had no gene match. Germline V CDR1 and CDR2: MNHNS, SASEGT. For the CDR3, the DNA is TGTGCCAGCAGTGAGAGTGGGACTAGCGGGAGCCCATCCTACAATGAGCAGTTCTTC. Its protein is CASSESGTSGSPSYNEQFF.

About this clonotype: Germline is not matched at one junction end, which may reflect a read error. The chain employs TRBV12-3 or TRBV12-4 and TRBJ2-3, with TRBD1 as a possible D gene (5 bases). The CDR3 is made up of 13 amino acids. The CDR3 nucleotides are TGTGTCAGCAGCAATCCAGGGACAGATACGCAGTATTTT. It yields the protein CVSSNPGTDTQYF.

The gene calls are TRBV20-1 and TRBJ2-6, with D possibly matching TRBD1 (5 bases). The CDR3 sequence is 14 residues long. The V gene lost 7 bases and the J gene lost 0 bases, with 10 bases spanning the gap. Germline V gene data show CDR1 as DFQATT and CDR2 as SNEGSKA (reference sequence). CDR3 protein: CSVYRISGANVLTF. Here the CDR3 DNA reads TGCAGTGTCTACAGGATCTCTGGGGCCAACGTCCTGACTTTC.

In its sample, this clonotype was seen once. The J gene is TRBJ2-7, the V gene TRBV6-1; 7 bases match TRBD2. The CDR3 sequence is 13 residues long. V lost 6 bases, J lost 3 bases, and 5 bases stayed unmatched. Germline CDR1 is MNHNS and CDR2 is SASEGT. CDR3 nucleotides: TGTGCCAGCAGCCCGGGGGAGGGCTACGAGCAGTACTTC. Protein: CASSPGEGYEQYF.